The TCR beta chain under discussion was sequenced for a study of beta chain features in type 1 diabetes. Points from the study as a whole: Among type 1 diabetes patients, VDJ junctions had fewer insertions and more deletions.

The CDR3 contains 14 residues. Trimming took 4 bases from V and 6 from J, leaving 17 bases between them. The germline V gene has CDR1 SGHNT and CDR2 YYREEE (reference sequence). The authors sorted CD4+ naive, central memory, regulatory and stem cell-like memory cells via CD45RO/CCR7/CD25/CD127/CD95/CD27. Reverse transcription of all isolated RNA meant that expressed TCRB transcripts were sequenced. The repertoire was sequenced with immunoSEQ multiplex PCR; TCRdb's copy has only in-frame clones and lacks some. The sample comprises about 930,000 clones, about a sixth of which are singletons, and about 0.025% rests with the top ten. Turning to this clone: What it binds is unknown.

The rearrangement uses TRBV5-4 and TRBJ2-7; D is perhaps TRBD2 (5 bases). The receptor was isolated from a young woman in good health. Sequencing was performed on naive CD4+ T cells from blood. CDR3 sequence reads: CASSPRGSPGEQYF. CDR3 in DNA: TGTGCCAGCAGCCCCCGGGGTAGCCCGGGCGAGCAGTACTTC.